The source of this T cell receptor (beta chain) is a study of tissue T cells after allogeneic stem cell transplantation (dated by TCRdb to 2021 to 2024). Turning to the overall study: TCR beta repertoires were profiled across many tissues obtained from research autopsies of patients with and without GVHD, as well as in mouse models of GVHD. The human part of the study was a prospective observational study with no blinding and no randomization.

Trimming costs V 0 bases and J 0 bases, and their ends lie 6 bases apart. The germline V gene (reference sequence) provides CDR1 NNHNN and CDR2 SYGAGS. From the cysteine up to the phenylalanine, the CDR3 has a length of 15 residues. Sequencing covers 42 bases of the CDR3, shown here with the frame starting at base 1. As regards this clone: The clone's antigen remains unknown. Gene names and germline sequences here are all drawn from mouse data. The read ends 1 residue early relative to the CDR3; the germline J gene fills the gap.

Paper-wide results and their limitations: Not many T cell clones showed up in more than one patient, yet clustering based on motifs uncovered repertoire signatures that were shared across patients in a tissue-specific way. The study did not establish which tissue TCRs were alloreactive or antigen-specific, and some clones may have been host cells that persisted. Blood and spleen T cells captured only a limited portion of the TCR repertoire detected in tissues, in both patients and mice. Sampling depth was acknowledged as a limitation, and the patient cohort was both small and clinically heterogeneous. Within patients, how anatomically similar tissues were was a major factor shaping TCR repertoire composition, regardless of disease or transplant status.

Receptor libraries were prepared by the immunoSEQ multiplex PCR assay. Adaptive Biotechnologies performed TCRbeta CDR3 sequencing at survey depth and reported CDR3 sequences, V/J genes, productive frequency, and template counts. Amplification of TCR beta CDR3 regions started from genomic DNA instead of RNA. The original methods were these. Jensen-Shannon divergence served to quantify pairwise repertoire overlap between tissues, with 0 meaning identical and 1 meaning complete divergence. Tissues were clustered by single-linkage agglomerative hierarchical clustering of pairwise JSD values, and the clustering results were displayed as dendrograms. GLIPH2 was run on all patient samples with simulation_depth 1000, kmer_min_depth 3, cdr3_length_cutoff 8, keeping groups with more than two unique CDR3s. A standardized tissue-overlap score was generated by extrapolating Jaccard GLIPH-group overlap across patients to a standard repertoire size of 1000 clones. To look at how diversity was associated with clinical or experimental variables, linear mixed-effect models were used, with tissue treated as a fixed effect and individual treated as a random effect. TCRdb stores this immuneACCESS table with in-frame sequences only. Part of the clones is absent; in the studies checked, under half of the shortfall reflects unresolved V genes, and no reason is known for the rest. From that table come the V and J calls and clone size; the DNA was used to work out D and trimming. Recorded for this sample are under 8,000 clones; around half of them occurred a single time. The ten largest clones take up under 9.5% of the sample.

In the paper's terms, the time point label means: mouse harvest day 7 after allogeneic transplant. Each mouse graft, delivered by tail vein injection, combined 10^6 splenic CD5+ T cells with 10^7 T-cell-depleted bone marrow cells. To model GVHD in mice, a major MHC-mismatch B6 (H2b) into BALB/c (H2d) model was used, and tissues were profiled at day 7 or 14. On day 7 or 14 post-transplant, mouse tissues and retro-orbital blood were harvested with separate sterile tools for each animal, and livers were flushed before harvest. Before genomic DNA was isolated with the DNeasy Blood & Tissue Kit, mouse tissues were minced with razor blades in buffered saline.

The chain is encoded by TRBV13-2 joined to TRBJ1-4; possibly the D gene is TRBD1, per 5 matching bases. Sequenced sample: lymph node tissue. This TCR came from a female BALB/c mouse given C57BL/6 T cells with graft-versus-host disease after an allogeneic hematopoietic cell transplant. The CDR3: CASGDAGFSNERLFF. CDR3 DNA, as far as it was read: TGTGCCAGCGGTGATGCAGGGTTTTCCAACGAAAGATTATTT.